This TCR beta chain was sequenced for a study of blood T cell repertoires in COVID-19. For the study at large: PBMCs, B-cell-depleted T cells, or T cells provided the cDNA or gDNA that made up the material.

In the original processing: Estimated nucleated cell counts came from reference gene primer amplification. Data came from immunoSEQ multiplex PCR; TCRdb stores just in-frame clones and leaves some out. V, J and clone size are taken as reported in that table, and D and trimming were inferred from the DNA itself. The table includes about 370,000 clones, roughly nine tenths detected once. The cohort comprised adults aged 18 to 89 years residing in approximately 25 US areas. Recovery meant two consecutive negative NP/OP PCR tests, professional clearance, or resolved symptoms. Germline V gene data show CDR1 as MNHNS and CDR2 as SASEGT. The CDR3 is 17 amino acids. Germline trimming cut 4 bases from V and 0 bases from J; bases unmatched to any gene: 6.

The chain uses TRBV6-1 and TRBJ1-1; 12 nucleotides line up with TRBD1. Sequenced material: PBMCs or T cells enriched from blood (not recorded which). The source is a young man who had recovered from COVID-19. The CDR3 here is CASSGDRGQWVNTEAFF. The CDR3 DNA reads TGTGCCAGCAGTGGGGACAGGGGGCAATGGGTGAACACTGAAGCTTTCTTT.